One TCR beta chain is described in this entry. Germline V gives CDR1 MRHNA, CDR2 SNTAGT. CDR3 size: 13 residues. V lost 2 bases to trimming and J lost 4 bases, with 5 bases between them. This entry comes from a study of blood T cell repertoires in COVID-19. At the level of the study: Donors in the United States, Italy and Spain gave samples during acute or convalescent COVID-19. PBMCs, B-cell-depleted T cells, or T cells were the source of the cDNA or gDNA that made up the material.

Original processing methods: Reference gene primers were amplified, and this amplification served to estimate nucleated cell counts. Assay used: immunoSEQ multiplex PCR; TCRdb lists only in-frame clones, some missing. V and J calls and clone size are copied from that table; D and trimming were computed from the DNA. The data show about 150,000 clones, roughly 80% seen once. The sequenced sample consisted of peripheral blood. This chain links TRBV6-4 with TRBJ2-2; D remains ambiguous. The source is a man aged 60 to 69 with acute or convalescent COVID-19. CDR3 bases: TGTGCCAGCAGTGACGAGGCCACCGGGGAGCTGTTTTTT. Protein: CASSDEATGELFF.